Shown below are 18 T cell receptor beta chains from a single sample sequenced in a study of T cell changes during pregnancy in multiple sclerosis. Data came from immunoSEQ multiplex PCR; TCRdb stores just in-frame clones and leaves some out. This table has approximately 46,000 clones, 92% appearing once. The source was CD4+ T cells from peripheral blood mononuclear cells, collected after pregnancy. These TCRs come from a female donor with multiple sclerosis, enrolled in a pregnancy study.

This chain connects TRBV2 to TRBJ2-2; 8 bases match TRBD1. This CDR3 comprises 15 residues. Germline V CDR1 and CDR2: SNHLY, FYNNEI. J gave up 5 bases and V 7 bases, and 9 bases lay outside the gene matches. CDR3 region: CASKAGGARTGELFF. CDR3 nucleotides: TGTGCCAGCAAAGCAGGGGGCGCTCGGACCGGGGAGCTGTTTTTT.

V usage is TRBV7-9 and J usage is TRBJ1-3; a weak D match, TRBD1 (5 bases). V was pared by 6 bases and J by 0 bases, with 9 bases between. CDR1 and CDR2 from the germline V gene are SEHNR and FQNEAQ (reference sequence). The CDR3 sequence is 14 residues long. The CDR3 is CASSSDISGNTIYF. The DNA for the CDR3 is TGTGCCAGCAGTTCGGACATCTCTGGAAACACCATATATTTT.

The V and J genes are TRBV6-5 and TRBJ1-2, with 8 bases identical to TRBD1. This CDR3 contains 15 residues. With V trimmed by 6 bases and J by 1 base, 7 bases remained unmatched. Germline-derived CDR1 and CDR2 are MNHEY and SVGAGI. CDR3: CASSRDRGVNYGYTF. The CDR3 DNA reads as TGTGCCAGCAGCCGCGACAGGGGAGTTAACTATGGCTACACCTTC.

V and J are TRBV7-8 and TRBJ2-7; TRBD1 aligns across 9 bases. The CDR3 is 16 amino acids. V was clipped by 1 base and J by 6 bases; unmatched bases: 10. The germline gives CDR1 SGHVS, CDR2 FQNEAQ. CDR3 amino acids: CASSLEDRGLLREQYF. The CDR3 region has the DNA TGTGCCAGCAGCTTAGAAGACAGGGGGTTACTTCGCGAGCAGTACTTC.

The rearrangement joins TRBV5-4 to TRBJ2-1; D is unresolved. The ends were cut back, 4 bases at V and 10 bases at J, with 15 bases in the middle. Germline assignment: CDR1 SGHNT and CDR2 YYREEE (reference sequence). This CDR3 has 13 amino acids. CDR3 sequence: CASSPRVGSEQFF. Here the CDR3 DNA reads TGTGCCAGCAGCCCCAGAGTTGGTAGCGAGCAGTTCTTC.

The DNA of the CDR3 is TGCGCCAGCAGCCGCTACTTCACAGGGACGGATGGCTACACCTTC. It translates to CASSRYFTGTDGYTF. This sequence joins TRBV4-1 and TRBJ1-2; TRBD1 is a possible D gene (6 bases). Germline lookup yields CDR1 MGHRA and CDR2 YSYEKL. This CDR3 spans 15 amino acids. Trimming left V 4 bases short and J 6 bases short, with 18 bases between.

This clone was recorded a few times. The V and J genes are TRBV6-5 and TRBJ1-1; TRBD1 matches 7 bases. V gave up 0 bases and J gave up 1 base; unmatched junction bases: 2. Germline CDR1 MNHEY, CDR2 SVGAGI. The CDR3 consists of 15 residues. The CDR3 bases are TGTGCCAGCAGTTACTCGACAGGGCGGAACACTGAAGCTTTCTTT. Amino acids: CASSYSTGRNTEAFF.

This chain connects TRBV30 to TRBJ1-2, with unresolved D. This CDR3 is 12 amino acids long. Looked up from germline, CDR1 is GTSNPN and CDR2 is SVGIG (reference sequence). Trimming left V 3 bases short and J 1 base short, with 6 bases between. CDR3 nucleotide sequence: TGTGCCTGGAGAACAGATAACTATGGCTACACCTTC. Its translation is CAWRTDNYGYTF. The entire variable domain, with the rest obtained from reference TRBV30 and TRBJ1-2, is as follows: SQTIHQWPATLVQPVGSPLSLECTVEGTSNPNLYWYRQAAGRGLQLLFYSVGIGQISSEVPQNLSASRPQDRQFILSSKKLLLSDSGFYLCAWRTDNYGYTFGSGTRLTVV.

This chain joins TRBV11-2 and TRBJ1-5; 8 nucleotides align to TRBD1. The V gene's germline CDR1 is SGHAT and CDR2 FQNNGV. This CDR3 is built from 15 residues. The ends lost 5 bases at V and 4 bases at J; junction bases unmatched: 7. CDR3 coding DNA: TGTGCCAGCAGCCAGGACAGGGACCTTAATCAGCCCCAGCATTTT. Its translation is CASSQDRDLNQPQHF. The whole variable domain, remainder taken from reference TRBV11-2 and TRBJ1-5, is EAGVAQSPRYKIIEKRQSVAFWCNPISGHATLYWYQQILGQGPKLLIQFQNNGVVDDSQLPKDRFSAERLKGVDSTLKIQPAKLEDSAVYLCASSQDRDLNQPQHFGDGTRLSIL.

This sequence joins TRBV4-1 and TRBJ2-5; D uncertain. V was clipped by 1 base and J by 0 bases, with 6 bases between them. The germline CDR1 and CDR2 sequences are MGHRA and YSYEKL. The CDR3 totals 14 residues. DNA for the CDR3: TGCGCCAGCAGCCAAGCCGTGTACCAAGAGACCCAGTACTTC. Its protein product is CASSQAVYQETQYF.

The chain employs TRBV5-4 and TRBJ1-3; 11 nucleotides line up with TRBD1. With 4 bases clipped from V and 2 bases from J, the junction kept 5 bases outside the gene matches. The germline V gene has CDR1 SGHNT and CDR2 YYREEE (reference sequence). This CDR3 has 16 amino acids. CDR3 bases: TGTGCCAGCAGCACCGGACAGGGGGCGGCTGGAAACACCATATATTTT. This gives the protein CASSTGQGAAGNTIYF. Variable domain in full (rest from reference TRBV5-4 and TRBJ1-3): ETGVTQSPTHLIKTRGQQVTLRCSSQSGHNTVSWYQQALGQGPQFIFQYYREEENGRGNFPPRFSGLQFPNYSSELNVNALELDDSALYLCASSTGQGAAGNTIYFGEGSWLTVV.

The chain recombines TRBV6-5 with TRBJ2-1; 10 nucleotides match TRBD2. In germline, CDR1 is MNHEY, CDR2 SVGAGI. The ends lost 7 bases at V and 5 bases at J; junction bases unmatched: 8. This CDR3 comprises 15 residues. The CDR3: CASKPGLARHNEQFF. CDR3 DNA: TGTGCCAGCAAACCGGGACTAGCGAGACACAATGAGCAGTTCTTC.

The chain has TRBV15 and TRBJ2-1; perhaps TRBD2 as D (9 bases). The CDR3 sequence is 19 residues long. Looked up from germline, CDR1 is LNHNV and CDR2 is YYDKDF (reference sequence). V was cut by 3 bases and J by 5 bases, with 26 bases left in between. As DNA, the CDR3 is TGTGCCACCAGCAGGGGGGGACTAGCAGGGGGCTCACTGAACAATGAGCAGTTCTTC. This codes for CATSRGGLAGGSLNNEQFF.

This chain uses TRBV7-3 with TRBJ2-1, with D hard to call. Germline-derived CDR1 and CDR2 are SGHTA and FQGTGA. This CDR3 spans 14 amino acids. V was trimmed by 4 bases and J by 4 bases, leaving 11 bases between them. Here the CDR3 DNA reads TGTGCCAGCAGCTCTTCCGGAGTATACAATGAGCAGTTCTTC. It yields the protein CASSSSGVYNEQFF.

The chain joins TRBV29-1 to TRBJ2-6; 7 positions agree with TRBD1. Germline CDR1 reads SQVTM; CDR2 reads ANQGSEA. This CDR3 comprises 14 residues. V lost 5 bases and J lost 8; bases outside the gene matches: 9. The CDR3 sequence: CSVPDRTGPNVLTF. The CDR3 nucleotides are TGCAGCGTTCCGGACAGGACGGGCCCCAACGTCCTGACTTTC.

The rearrangement uses TRBV4-3 and TRBJ1-6; 9 nucleotides align to TRBD1. CDR3 length: 18 amino acids. Losses at the gene ends were 1 base for V and 9 bases for J; bases not matched to a gene: 13. The germline gives CDR1 LGHNA, CDR2 YSLEER. The CDR3 DNA sequence: TGCGCCAGCAGCCAAGTGAGGATTTCGGGACAGGGACCTTCACCCCTCCACTTT. As protein: CASSQVRISGQGPSPLHF.

The rearrangement joins TRBV6-5 to TRBJ1-4; TRBD1 might be the D (6 bases). Trimming shortened V by 4 bases and J by 7 bases, and 7 bases separated the two germline ends. The CDR3 runs 12 residues. Per germline, CDR1 MNHEY and CDR2 SVGAGI. This chain's CDR3 is CASSFRGEKLFF. CDR3 nucleotide sequence: TGTGCCAGCAGTTTCAGGGGTGAAAAACTGTTTTTT.

This rearrangement joins TRBV27 to TRBJ2-3; D gene ambiguous. The V end was cut by 3 bases, the J end by 0 bases, with 10 bases between. Looked up from germline, CDR1 is MNHEY and CDR2 is SMNVEV (reference sequence). The CDR3 is made up of 15 amino acids. The CDR3 DNA is TGTGCCAGCAGTTTGAACTCCCCTAGCACAGATACGCAGTATTTT. Translating gives CASSLNSPSTDTQYF.